These 8 T cell receptor beta chains came from one sample sequenced in a study of T-cell memory formation after mild COVID-19. TCRdb called the 5' RACE reads again in MiXCR, with one record for every CDR3 protein. This table holds around 430,000 distinct CDR3 sequences, roughly 15% found once. Sequencing input: PBMCs or a T cell subset sorted from them (not recorded which). Every receptor here comes from a young man who had mild COVID-19 (a few samples of this study predate the infection). Cell type and time point are not known.

The V and J genes are TRBV24-1 and TRBJ2-7; D remains unclear. There are 15 residues in the CDR3. Germline CDR1 KGHDR, CDR2 SFDVKD. The V and J ends lost 4 bases and 4 bases respectively, with 16 bases between them. The CDR3 DNA reads as TGTGCCACCAGTGACGACCAGTGGAATTCGTACGAGCAGTACGTC. Its translation: CATSDDQWNSYEQYV.

The rearrangement uses TRBV20-1 and TRBJ2-5; D call uncertain. Germline values: CDR1 DFQATT, CDR2 SNEGSKA (reference sequence). The CDR3 extends over 15 amino acids. With 0 bases removed from V and 3 bases from J, the gap between germline ends came to 14 bases. In DNA, the CDR3 is TGCAGTGCTAGAGATCGGGCAGAACCCGAAGAGACCCAGTACTTC. It yields the protein CSARDRAEPEETQYF.

This clonotype has at least ten counts. The chain links TRBV11-2 to TRBJ2-2; 7 bases agree with TRBD2. V shed 5 bases, J shed 1 base, and the junction held 4 bases outside the gene matches. This CDR3 comprises 15 residues. The germline CDR1 and CDR2 sequences are SGHAT and FQNNGV. In nucleotides, the CDR3 is TGTGCCAGCAGCCGTGGGACTATGAACACCGGGGAGCTGTTTTTT. Amino acids: CASSRGTMNTGELFF.

V gene TRBV11-3 combines with J gene TRBJ2-4; D might be TRBD1 or TRBD2, each matching 5 bases. CDR3 length equals 15 residues. V was trimmed by 6 bases and J by 3 bases, leaving 15 bases between them. In germline, CDR1 is SGHNT, CDR2 YENEEA. The CDR3 DNA reads TGTGCCAGCAGGTTCCCGGGACGAGTCAAAAACATTCAGTACTTC. Translation: CASRFPGRVKNIQYF.

V and J are TRBV27 and TRBJ1-4; TRBD1 matches at 9 bases. Trimming at V came to 4 bases and at J to 5 bases, leaving 2 bases not matched to a gene. The germline V gene has CDR1 MNHEY and CDR2 SMNVEV (reference sequence). The CDR3 contains 14 residues. The CDR3 bases are TGTGCCAGCAGTTGGGGGACAGGGAATGAAAAACTGTTTTTT. Encoded protein: CASSWGTGNEKLFF. The whole variable domain, remainder taken from reference TRBV27 and TRBJ1-4, is EAQVTQNPRYLITVTGKKLTVTCSQNMNHEYMSWYRQDPGLGLRQIYYSMNVEVTDKGDVPEGYKVSRKEKRNFPLILESPSPNQTSLYFCASSWGTGNEKLFFGSGTQLSVL.

This clonotype was observed a handful of times. The rearrangement joins TRBV6-5 to TRBJ1-1; tentative D call: TRBD1 (5 bases). V shed 5 bases and J shed 0 bases, with 16 bases lying between them. This CDR3 spans 16 amino acids. Germline V gene sequence: CDR1 MNHEY, CDR2 SVGAGI. The CDR3 DNA reads TGTGCCAGCAGTCACCGGGCAGGGTCGATGAACACTGAAGCTTTCTTT. It is translated as CASSHRAGSMNTEAFF.

The rearrangement links TRBV7-2 to TRBJ2-3; D not certain. This CDR3 region has 14 residues. The germline V and J ends were trimmed by 3 bases and 0 bases, with 7 bases remaining between them. Germline V lookup: CDR1 SGHTA, CDR2 FQGNSA. The CDR3 loop is CASSFWGSTDTQYF. CDR3 coding DNA: TGTGCCAGCAGCTTTTGGGGTAGCACAGATACGCAGTATTTT. Based on the CDR3 plus reference TRBV7-2 and TRBJ2-3, the full variable domain is GAGVSQSPSNKVTEKGKDVELRCDPISGHTALYWYRQSLGQGLEFLIYFQGNSAPDKSGLPSDRFSAERTGGSVSTLTIQRTQQEDSAVYLCASSFWGSTDTQYFGPGTRLTVL.

In its sample, this clonotype was seen many times. CDR3 in amino acids: CSARGLPGDTQYF. The CDR3 DNA follows: TGCAGTGCTAGAGGACTTCCGGGAGATACGCAGTATTTT. V and J are TRBV20-1 and TRBJ2-3; no clear D gene. Germline V gene sequence: CDR1 DFQATT, CDR2 SNEGSKA (reference sequence). The CDR3 length is 13 residues. Trimming removed 1 base at V and 5 bases at J, with 10 bases between.